This entry is about one T cell receptor (beta chain). This clonotype was detected many times. The clone's antigen remains unknown. No base quality values were provided; no much bigger clone lies one nucleotide off. Each patient had bone marrow sampled at the time of active disease. Isolation of bone marrow mononuclear cells was performed by Ficoll-Hypaque density gradient centrifugation. To remove myeloma plasma cells, the cells were labeled with CD138 magnetic microbeads on a MACS separator, and CD138-negative cells were then collected by negative selection. The purity of the isolated cells was checked by flow cytometry with CD138 antibodies on an Attune NxT. TRIzol reagent was used to extract total RNA, which was then quantified with a NanoDrop spectrophotometer. For each patient, paired RNA-seq and IR-seq were run on the CD138-negative bone marrow sample from that patient. Including cysteine and phenylalanine, the CDR3 has 14 amino acids. Of the read, only the CDR3 DNA is kept; its 42 bases are in frame from base 1. V lost 4 bases and J lost 1 base; the stretch between them is 11 bases long. Via the germline V gene, CDR1 is SGHTA and CDR2 FQGNSA.

TCR libraries were built from roughly 440 ng RNA with the Immunoverse kit, using molecular barcoded adaptors covering alpha/delta and beta/gamma chains. TCR library preparation used the same RNA that was used for transcriptome sequencing. TCR libraries were sequenced on an Illumina HiSeq 4000 with 2 x 150 cycles. The paper's data handling went like this. Using MiXCR, which included quality filtering and error correction, TCR reads were aligned to human V, D, J and C references and then assembled into CDR3 clonotypes. The tcR package in R was used for analysis of clonotype counts and gene usage diversity. Raw mapping reads were checked after the RNA-seq reads had been mapped by STAR aligner version 2.5.3a onto the human GRCh37 genome. IR-seq fastq files were randomly downsampled with Seqtk 1.3 to test the effect of sequencing depth on detected clonotypes. Through fastp at Q25 and MiXCR, TCRdb rebuilt clones from the public reads, retaining in-frame beta chains. For every CDR3 protein sequence, its rows merge into one entry that carries the most common genes and DNA. The authors' filters were not applied to this entry. This sample is represented by tens of thousands of distinct CDR3 sequences; approximately 18% of them were singletons. The ten top clones hold approximately 11% of the sample.

This record comes from a study of read filtering for tumor transcriptome and immune sequencing (dated by TCRdb to the early 2020s). About the full investigation: The cohort was composed of 17 male and 14 female patients, with a mean age of approximately 62 years and an age range of about 45 to 90. Under revised international staging, about eight patients fell into R-ISS I, approximately 15 into R-ISS II and about 7 into R-ISS III. After DNase treatment, whole-transcriptome libraries were prepared with the TruSeq RNA Access Library Prep Kit. TCR-region mapped reads per sample ranged from about 3.5 to 10.27 million with IR-seq versus only roughly 75 to 1273 with RNA-seq. TCR repertoires obtained by targeted immune repertoire sequencing and by bulk whole-transcriptome sequencing performed on the same bone marrow samples were compared. One main goal was a read-filtering strategy for immune repertoire data, in particular deciding whether clonotypes backed by only one read should be removed.

Paper-wide results and their limitations: Compared with RNA-seq, IR-seq captured clonotypes at much greater depth and more reliably, and a smaller IR-seq throughput was enough to identify most of the shared clonotypes. Single-read clonotypes made up around 82% of clonotypes but roughly 3.5% of total reads in IR-seq, and over 65% of clonotypes and about 45% of reads in RNA-seq. The sorted CD138-negative fraction was composed of a mixed bone marrow immune population rather than of purified T cells. The correlation between IR-seq and RNA-seq shared clonotype proportions was increased by removal of single-read clonotypes.

The clonotype was recovered from a donor at least 40 years old with multiple myeloma. The V gene is TRBV7-2 and the J gene is TRBJ2-7; the D gene is not confidently resolved. The sample was a population of CD138-negative cells sorted from bone marrow. Reading the label with the study, this specimen's cell subset or site is: bone marrow mononuclear cells depleted of CD138+ plasma/myeloma cells by negative magnetic selection. The nucleotide sequence reads as follows: TGTGCCAGCAGCTCCCTAGGCCCTTCCTACGAGCAGTACTTC. Its translation reads: CASSSLGPSYEQYF. Reference TRBV7-2 and TRBJ2-7 proteins supply the regions before and after the CDR3; the full variable domain is: GAGVSQSPSNKVTEKGKDVELRCDPISGHTALYWYRQSLGQGLEFLIYFQGNSAPDKSGLPSDRFSAERTGGSVSTLTIQRTQQEDSAVYLCASSSLGPSYEQYFGPGTRLTVT.